The present TCR beta chain was sequenced within a study of cytomegalovirus exposure and HLA in healthy donors (dated by TCRdb to 2016 to 2017). Regarding the study in general: An earlier analysis of roughly 500 of the donors reported 276 Gb of sequence data and around 120 million unique TCR beta sequences obtained from about 179 million T cells. About 300 gigabases of sequencing data and roughly 90 million unique TCR sequences were included in an early release covering roughly 700 HLA-typed donors. Of the roughly 410 genotyped donors, approximately 81% were placed in the genetic ancestry cluster associated with self-reported Caucasian donors. The study was designed to test whether signatures of past pathogen exposure could be identified by cataloging public T cell receptors. The study used immunosequencing to profile the T cell repertoires of about 670 subjects and linked those repertoires to cytomegalovirus serostatus. Besides the first cohort of roughly 700 subjects, a separate validation cohort made up of roughly 120 different subjects was used. The study combined high-throughput TCR immunosequencing, statistical association of individual TCRs with disease status, and machine learning to predict cytomegalovirus infection status. In a later analysis, previously published TCR beta repertoires from several hundred donors were re-analyzed and high-resolution HLA genotyping was added so that TCR occurrence patterns could be studied. Rather than using new phenotypic data, the later analysis identified candidate immune exposures from TCR beta sequences and from how often those sequences occurred across donors. To decide whether each TCR beta V gene segment behaved as functional or pseudogenic, an earlier analysis of approximately 590 of the donors relied on high-throughput TCR beta sequencing. Donor age, sex, ethnicity and CMV serostatus were collected together with the repertoire data. A later genetic analysis took genome-wide SNP genotypes for about 55% of the 666 donors and used that subset as a discovery cohort. Every discovery cohort repertoire had been produced on one sequencing platform. Class I and class II HLA loci were covered by the typing at four-digit resolution. The number of donors typed differed by locus, with about 629-630 for A, B, C, DRB1 and DQB1, 522 for DQA1, some 570 for DPA1, and about 450 for DPB1. Because of strong linkage in the cohort, a handful of DR-DQ haplotypes were treated as single units for association and clustering. On average, roughly 250,000 unique TCR beta nucleotide sequences were sequenced per donor among a few hundred genotyped donors of the cohort, with about 19% of those sequences being non-productive. Beyond this particular receptor, the publication reports: The study gave a list of under 200 TCR beta chains associated with cytomegalovirus. A further reported finding was that TCR beta sequences accurately predicted the HLA-A and HLA-B alleles for most subjects in the first cohort. It was suggested by the authors that the approach could potentially be generalized to other disease states and immunological phenotypes. CMV serostatus was the only immune exposure information available for the cohort. In a later analysis, the rate of TCR association differed among HLA loci, with DRB1 alleles having the most associated TCRs and HLA-C alleles having the fewest. Most TCR sequences were observed very rarely across donors, whereas some public TCRs were present in many individuals. In both the original and validation cohorts, the classifier was reported to diagnose cytomegalovirus status with high specificity and sensitivity. A few of the identified cytomegalovirus-associated TCR beta chains were confirmed in vitro to be specific for cytomegalovirus antigens. The 87-base-pair reads could not distinguish some IMGT-functional V segments, including TRBV6-2 and TRBV6-3, so those segments were excluded. A later analysis associated about 17,000 TCR beta sequences with specific HLA alleles at a false discovery rate of 0.05. A later genetic analysis associated a missense DCLRE1C variant with V-gene and J-gene trimming of TCR beta chains, and an independent cohort replicated the association. According to a later analysis, most CMV-associated TCR beta chains appeared to be HLA-restricted, and the HLA associations seemed to be driven largely by CMV exposure. Because HLA typing was missing for some donors at each locus, association tests included only the typed subset. Compared with equally common non-associated chains, HLA-associated TCR beta chains in a later analysis were more clonally expanded and had lower generation probabilities. According to a later genetic analysis, donors in an Asian-associated ancestry cluster had fewer N-insertions in productive TCRs than the approximately 690-donor mean. Linkage disequilibrium might explain the correlated functional status among segregating V segments, but an unknown experimental factor could not be ruled out. In an earlier analysis of a few hundred of the donors, most TCR beta V segments were observed in productive rearrangements about 90% or about 30% of the time, broadly matching IMGT annotations. When HLA alleles, especially DR and DQ, strongly co-occurred, attributing TCR associations to individual alleles was difficult. Sequencing depth was assumed to be roughly uniform across donors in the presence/absence analyses, though that assumption may not hold. This cohort had only TCR beta chains sequenced, and the lack of alpha or paired-chain data limited which features could be detected. A cluster of highly shared sequence variants was judged likely to be a technical artifact of the sequencing pipeline. Because counts were too low, around 17 rarely observed V segments, including chromosome 9 orphons, were left out of the earlier analysis of some 600 of the donors. In a later analysis, several top co-occurrence clusters were reported to appear linked to parvovirus B19, influenza, CMV and Epstein-Barr virus.

The cohort comprised 550 to 700 healthy bone marrow donors. At the time of sampling, every cohort member was nominally healthy, though immune exposures that went unrecorded were likely present. The donor tested CMV seronegative, placing the donor among the 352 seronegative members of the cohort. A peripheral blood sample was provided by each donor, and peripheral blood mononuclear cells were used for TCR beta sequencing. The Qiagen DNeasy Blood Extraction Kit was used to extract genomic DNA from the blood cell samples. The library was made by the immunoSEQ multiplex PCR assay. A mixture of 60 forward primers for TCR Vbeta segments and 13 reverse primers for TCR Jbeta segments was used in the multiplex PCR. The CDR3 region of rearranged TCR beta genes was amplified from genomic DNA by a multiplex PCR assay. On the Illumina HiSeq System, the amplified TCR beta libraries were sequenced as 87-base-pair reads. In the original analysis: A later analysis tallied tens of millions of unique TCR beta chains across the 610 or so repertoires, and about 10 million of those chains were shared by two or more donors. Raw reads were error-corrected and collapsed into unique sequences with a nearest-neighbor algorithm that merged closely related sequences to remove PCR and sequencing errors. Alignment of CDR3 sequences to IMGT reference sequences was used to assign V, D and J gene segments. For a sequence to be retained, a match of at least six nucleotides was required to both a V gene segment and a J gene segment. A rearrangement was called productive if the CDR3 had no stop codons and remained in frame with V and J, and every other rearrangement was called non-productive. CDR3 was defined by IMGT convention, running from the second conserved V-encoded cysteine to the conserved J-encoded phenylalanine. Sequences without an unambiguous match to a single V gene segment were excluded from the earlier analysis of almost 600 of the donors. An earlier analysis of a few hundred of the donors called V segments functional above 56.7% productive rearrangements and segregating when the between-donor standard deviation exceeded 5%. A statistical classification framework was built for diagnosing cytomegalovirus status from the catalog of TCR beta chain sequences. A later analysis assigned V and J genes by comparing TCR nucleotide sequences with IMGT/GENE-DB human TR gene sequences. Using the TCRdist pipeline, a later analysis assigned CDR3 sequences along with most-parsimonious VDJ recombination scenarios. In a later analysis, every TCR beta chain was defined by the combination of its CDR3 amino acid sequence and its V-gene family, and reads without a unique V-gene family were dropped. To address suspected cross-contamination and a sequencing artifact, a later analysis removed over 500 highly shared, low-generation-probability nucleotide sequences. In a later analysis, a clonal expansion index for each public chain was calculated from normalized within-repertoire ranks of inferred template counts. In a later analysis, generation probabilities were computed with a VDJ recombination model fitted to out-of-frame rearrangements, and the resulting probabilities were checked against IGoR. Hypergeometric tests were used in a later analysis to score TCR-TCR, TCR-HLA and TCR-CMV co-occurrence, with a repertoire-size bias correction applied to the TCR pairs. To estimate false discovery rates, a later analysis permuted the HLA or CMV assignments 20 times. In a later analysis, co-occurring TCRs were grouped using DBSCAN, and TCRdist sequence similarity was added for clustering within HLA-allele-positive subsets. Co-occurrence clustering excluded repertoires with fewer than 30,000 or more than 120,000 public chains, plus five with anomalous nucleotide sharing. TCRdb took over this immuneACCESS table, retaining in-frame rearrangements with V and J assigned. Such tables are incomplete; in checked studies, under half of the missing clones stem from an unresolved V gene, and the remainder is unexplained. V, J and clone size derive from that table, while D and trimming were established from the DNA sequence. The sample includes more than 85,000 clones, with about 63% observed a single time. The ten biggest clones cover around 6.6% of the sample.

This clone came up a few times. Its antigen specificity is not known. Base-call qualities are not available, and no considerably larger clone is one nucleotide away. The V end gives up 0 bases and the J end 1 base, leaving 2 bases in the junction not matched to a gene. According to the germline V gene, CDR1 reads SGHAT and CDR2 reads FQNNGV. From cysteine to phenylalanine, the CDR3 is 16 amino acids long. Only the CDR3 region is kept as DNA, spanning 48 bases read in frame from base 1. Sequencing input: PBMCs. The receptor was derived from a woman in her thirties in good health and CMV-seronegative. This receptor chain uses TRBV11-2 and TRBJ2-2, with 7 bases in between that match TRBD2. The sequenced DNA: TGTGCCAGCAGCTTAGATCTAGCGGTGAACACCGGGGAGCTGTTTTTT. It specifies CASSLDLAVNTGELFF.